This TCR beta chain was recovered during a study of cytomegalovirus exposure and HLA in healthy donors. J was trimmed by 7 bases and V by 3 bases; bases with no gene match: 8. The V gene's germline CDR1 is SGDLS and CDR2 YYNGEE. The CDR3 has 15 residues. Study-wide points: A link between a missense DCLRE1C variant and TCR beta V- and J-gene trimming emerged from a later analysis.

A multiplex PCR was run with 60 Vbeta primers and 13 Jbeta primers. The repertoire was sequenced with immunoSEQ multiplex PCR; TCRdb's copy has only in-frame clones and lacks some. The sample lists about 160,000 clones, about 71% occurring once. Comment on this clone: The antigen remains unidentified.

Sequenced: PBMCs. The chain links TRBV9 to TRBJ2-2; TRBD2 matches 8 bases. The sequence was obtained from a woman younger than 45 in good health and CMV-seronegative. The CDR3 nucleotides read TGTGCCAGCAGCGCCTGGGGACTAGGTGGCGGGGAGCTGTTTTTT. Amino acids: CASSAWGLGGGELFF.